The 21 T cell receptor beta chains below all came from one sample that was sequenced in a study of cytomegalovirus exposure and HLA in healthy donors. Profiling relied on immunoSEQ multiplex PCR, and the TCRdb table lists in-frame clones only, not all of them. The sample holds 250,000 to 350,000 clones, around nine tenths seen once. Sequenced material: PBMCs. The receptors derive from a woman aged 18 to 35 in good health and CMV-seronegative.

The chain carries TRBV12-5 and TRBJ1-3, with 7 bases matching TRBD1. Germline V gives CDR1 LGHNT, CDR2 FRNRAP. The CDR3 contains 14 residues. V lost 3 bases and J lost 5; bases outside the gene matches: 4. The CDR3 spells CASGLRGGRNTIYF. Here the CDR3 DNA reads TGTGCTAGTGGTTTAAGAGGGGGCCGAAACACCATATATTTT.

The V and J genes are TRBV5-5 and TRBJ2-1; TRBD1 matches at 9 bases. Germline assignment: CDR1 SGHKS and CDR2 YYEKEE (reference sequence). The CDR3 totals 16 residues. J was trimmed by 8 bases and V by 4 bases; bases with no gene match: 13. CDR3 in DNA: TGTGCCAGCAGCGTCCTGCCGGGACAGGGTCGGGATGAGCAGTTCTTC. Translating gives CASSVLPGQGRDEQFF. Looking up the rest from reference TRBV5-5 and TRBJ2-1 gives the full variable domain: DAGVTQSPTHLIKTRGQQVTLRCSPISGHKSVSWYQQVLGQGPQFIFQYYEKEERGRGNFPDRFSARQFPNYSSELNVNALLLGDSALYLCASSVLPGQGRDEQFFGPGTRLTVL.

The CDR3 bases are TGTGCCAGCAGCTTAGCGTCAGGGGCAGGGGAGACCCAGTACTTC. Translating it yields CASSLASGAGETQYF. The chain has TRBV7-9 and TRBJ2-5; D possibly corresponds to TRBD1 (6 bases). The CDR3 covers 15 residues. Trimming removed 0 bases at V and 5 bases at J, with 13 bases between. The V gene's germline CDR1 is SEHNR and CDR2 FQNEAQ (reference sequence).

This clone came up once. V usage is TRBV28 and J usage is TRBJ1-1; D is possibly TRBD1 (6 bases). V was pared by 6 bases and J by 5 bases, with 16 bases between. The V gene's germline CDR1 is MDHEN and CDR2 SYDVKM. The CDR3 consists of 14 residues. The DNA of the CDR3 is TGTGCCAGCAGGCTCAGGGGTCGGAGAACTGAAGCTTTCTTT. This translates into CASRLRGRRTEAFF.

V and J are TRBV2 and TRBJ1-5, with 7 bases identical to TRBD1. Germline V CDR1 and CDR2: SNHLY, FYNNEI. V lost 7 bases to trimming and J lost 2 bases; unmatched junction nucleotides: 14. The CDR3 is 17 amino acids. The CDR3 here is CASTKDRVGIGNQPQHF. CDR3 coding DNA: TGTGCCAGCACTAAAGACAGGGTTGGAATAGGCAATCAGCCCCAGCATTTT.

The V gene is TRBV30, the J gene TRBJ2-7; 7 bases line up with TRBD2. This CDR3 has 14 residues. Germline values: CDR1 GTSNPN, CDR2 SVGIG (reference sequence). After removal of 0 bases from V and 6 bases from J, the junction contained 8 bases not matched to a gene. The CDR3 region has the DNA TGTGCCTGGAGTGTAGGCGGGAGAGCCGGCGAGCAGTACTTC. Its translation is CAWSVGGRAGEQYF.

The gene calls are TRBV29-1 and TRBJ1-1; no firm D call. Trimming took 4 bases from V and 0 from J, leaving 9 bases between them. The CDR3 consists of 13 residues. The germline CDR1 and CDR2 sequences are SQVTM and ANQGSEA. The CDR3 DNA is TGCAGCGTTGTGCGGATTCTGAACACTGAAGCTTTCTTT. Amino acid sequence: CSVVRILNTEAFF. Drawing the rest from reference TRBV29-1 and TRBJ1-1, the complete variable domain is SAVISQKPSRDICQRGTSLTIQCQVDSQVTMMFWYRQQPGQSLTLIATANQGSEATYESGFVIDKFPISRPNLTFSTLTVSNMSPEDSSIYLCSVVRILNTEAFFGQGTRLTVV.

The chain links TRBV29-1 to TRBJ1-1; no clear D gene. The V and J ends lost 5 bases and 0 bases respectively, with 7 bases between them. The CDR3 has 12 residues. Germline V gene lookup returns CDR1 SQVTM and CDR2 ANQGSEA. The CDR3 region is CSVHNMNTEAFF. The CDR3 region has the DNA TGCAGCGTTCACAACATGAACACTGAAGCTTTCTTT. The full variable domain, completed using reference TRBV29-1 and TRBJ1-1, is SAVISQKPSRDICQRGTSLTIQCQVDSQVTMMFWYRQQPGQSLTLIATANQGSEATYESGFVIDKFPISRPNLTFSTLTVSNMSPEDSSIYLCSVHNMNTEAFFGQGTRLTVV.

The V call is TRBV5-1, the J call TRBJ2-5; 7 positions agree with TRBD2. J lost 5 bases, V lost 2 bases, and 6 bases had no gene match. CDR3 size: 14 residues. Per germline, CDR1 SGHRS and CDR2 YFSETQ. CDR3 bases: TGCGCCAGCAGCTTCTGGGGGGGAGGCGAGACCCAGTACTTC. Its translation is CASSFWGGGETQYF.

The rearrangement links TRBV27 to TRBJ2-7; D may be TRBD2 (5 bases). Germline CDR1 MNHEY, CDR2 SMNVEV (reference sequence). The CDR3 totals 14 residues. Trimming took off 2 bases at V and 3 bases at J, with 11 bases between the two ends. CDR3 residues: CASSLGWENYEQYF. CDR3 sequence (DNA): TGTGCCAGCAGTTTAGGGTGGGAGAACTACGAGCAGTACTTC.

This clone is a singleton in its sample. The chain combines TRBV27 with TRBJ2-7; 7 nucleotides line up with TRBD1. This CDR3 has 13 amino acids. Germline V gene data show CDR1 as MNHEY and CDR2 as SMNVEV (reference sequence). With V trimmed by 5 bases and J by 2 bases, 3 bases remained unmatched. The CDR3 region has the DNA TGTGCCAGCAGTCCACAGGGGCCCTACGAGCAGTACTTC. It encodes CASSPQGPYEQYF.

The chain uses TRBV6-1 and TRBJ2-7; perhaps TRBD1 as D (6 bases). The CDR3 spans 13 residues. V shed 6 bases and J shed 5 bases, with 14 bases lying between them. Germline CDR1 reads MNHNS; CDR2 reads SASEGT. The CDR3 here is CASRLDSRDEQYF. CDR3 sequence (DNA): TGTGCCAGCAGGCTGGACAGTCGAGACGAGCAGTACTTC.

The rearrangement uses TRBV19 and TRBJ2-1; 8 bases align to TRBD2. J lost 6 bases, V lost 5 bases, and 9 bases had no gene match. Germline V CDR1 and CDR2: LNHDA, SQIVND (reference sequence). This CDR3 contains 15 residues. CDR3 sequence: CASSPGGQMVNEQFF. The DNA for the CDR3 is TGTGCCAGTAGTCCGGGGGGGCAGATGGTCAATGAGCAGTTCTTC.

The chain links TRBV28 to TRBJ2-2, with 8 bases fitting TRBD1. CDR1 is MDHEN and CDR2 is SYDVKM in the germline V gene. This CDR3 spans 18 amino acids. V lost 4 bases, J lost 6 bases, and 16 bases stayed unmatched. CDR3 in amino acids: CASSSPGTGGGWAGELFF. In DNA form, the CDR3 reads TGTGCCAGCAGTTCTCCCGGGACAGGAGGGGGATGGGCCGGGGAGCTGTTTTTT.

CDR3 nucleotides: TGTGCCAGCAGAAGCCCCGGGGGACAGGGGGGAGAGACCCAGTACTTC. This sequence encodes CASRSPGGQGGETQYF. The J gene is TRBJ2-5, the V gene TRBV27, with TRBD1 matching over 11 bases. The V gene's germline CDR1 is MNHEY and CDR2 SMNVEV (reference sequence). CDR3 length: 16 amino acids. The V segment lost 6 bases and the J segment 4 bases; nucleotides outside the gene matches: 10.

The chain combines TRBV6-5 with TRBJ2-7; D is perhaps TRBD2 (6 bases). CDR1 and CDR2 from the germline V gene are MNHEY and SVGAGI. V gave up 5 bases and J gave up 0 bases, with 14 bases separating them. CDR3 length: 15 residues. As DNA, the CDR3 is TGTGCCAGCAGTCGGGGACTCTCAAGCTCCTACGAGCAGTACTTC. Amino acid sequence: CASSRGLSSSYEQYF.

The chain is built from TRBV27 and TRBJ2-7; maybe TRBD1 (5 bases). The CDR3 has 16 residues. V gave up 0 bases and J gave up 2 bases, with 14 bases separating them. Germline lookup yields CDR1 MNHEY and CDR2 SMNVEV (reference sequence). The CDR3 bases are TGTGCCAGCAGTTTATCGATAGGGGTTCGAGCCTACGAGCAGTACTTC. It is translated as CASSLSIGVRAYEQYF.

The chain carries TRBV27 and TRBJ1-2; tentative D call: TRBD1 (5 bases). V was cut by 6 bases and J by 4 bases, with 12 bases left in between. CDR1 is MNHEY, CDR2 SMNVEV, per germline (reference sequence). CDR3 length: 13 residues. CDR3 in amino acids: CASSPRQSYGYTF. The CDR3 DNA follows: TGTGCCAGCAGCCCGAGACAGAGCTATGGCTACACCTTC.

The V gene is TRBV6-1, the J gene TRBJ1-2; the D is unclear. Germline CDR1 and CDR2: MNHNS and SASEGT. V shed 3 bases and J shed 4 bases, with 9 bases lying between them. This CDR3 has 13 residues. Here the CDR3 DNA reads TGTGCCAGCAGTGAGGTCGCAGGCTATGGCTACACCTTC. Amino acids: CASSEVAGYGYTF.

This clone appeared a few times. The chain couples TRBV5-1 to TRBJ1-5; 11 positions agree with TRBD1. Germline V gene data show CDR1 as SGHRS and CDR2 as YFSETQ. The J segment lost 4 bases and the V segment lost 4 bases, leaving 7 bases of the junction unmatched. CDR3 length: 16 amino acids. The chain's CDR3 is CASSPGTGGGNQPQHF. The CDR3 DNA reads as TGCGCCAGCAGCCCCGGGACAGGGGGAGGTAATCAGCCCCAGCATTTT.

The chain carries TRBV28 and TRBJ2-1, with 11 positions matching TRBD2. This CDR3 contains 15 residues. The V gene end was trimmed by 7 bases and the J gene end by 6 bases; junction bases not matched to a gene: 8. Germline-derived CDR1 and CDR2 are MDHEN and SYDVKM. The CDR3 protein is CASNSGTSGVNEQFF. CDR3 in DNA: TGTGCCAGCAATTCCGGGACTAGCGGTGTCAATGAGCAGTTCTTC. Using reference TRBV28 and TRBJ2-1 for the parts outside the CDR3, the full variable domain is DVKVTQSSRYLVKRTGEKVFLECVQDMDHENMFWYRQDPGLGLRLIYFSYDVKMKEKGDIPEGYSVSREKKERFSLILESASTNQTSMYLCASNSGTSGVNEQFFGPGTRLTVL.